Listed here are 13 T cell receptor beta chains from one sample, sequenced in a study of read filtering for tumor transcriptome and immune sequencing. The library was built from roughly 400 ng RNA with molecular barcoded adaptors for alpha/delta and beta/gamma chains. One entry per CDR3 protein results from TCRdb running MiXCR on the reads. The data contain tens of thousands of distinct CDR3 sequences, about 15% of them seen just once; the ten biggest clones take up approximately 47%. Material: a population of CD138-negative cells sorted from bone marrow. These receptor sequences come from a donor over 35 with multiple myeloma.

This clonotype has ten or more counts. This rearrangement joins TRBV20-1 to TRBJ2-5; 7 nucleotides line up with TRBD1. The CDR3 consists of 14 residues. From germline, CDR1 is DFQATT and CDR2 SNEGSKA (reference sequence). Trimming took 3 bases from V and 5 from J; bases not matched to a gene: 9. The CDR3 protein is CSARGEGARETQYF. DNA of the CDR3: TGCAGTGCTAGGGGAGAGGGGGCCAGGGAGACCCAGTACTTC.

This clonotype was seen at least ten times. V gene TRBV6-5 combines with J gene TRBJ1-1; D unresolved. CDR1 MNHEY and CDR2 SVGAGI come from the germline V gene. The CDR3 contains 16 residues. V was trimmed by 0 bases and J by 0 bases, leaving 11 bases between them. The CDR3, as DNA: TGTGCCAGCAGTTACTCGCATAGGGTCTTGAACACTGAAGCTTTCTTT. This gives the protein CASSYSHRVLNTEAFF.

In this sample, this clonotype turned up many times. The V call is TRBV6-1, the J call TRBJ1-1, with D possibly TRBD1 on 6 matching bases. This CDR3 is 15 amino acids long. Trimming removed 5 bases from V and 6 bases from J, with 19 bases in between. Germline CDR1 and CDR2: MNHNS and SASEGT. Here the CDR3 DNA reads TGTGCCAGCAGTCTCAAATGGGGGGGGGCAGCTGAAGCTTTCTTT. As protein: CASSLKWGGAAEAFF.

This clonotype has a count of ten or more. The rearrangement links TRBV20-1 to TRBJ2-7, with 9 bases identical to TRBD1. The length of the CDR3 is 16 residues. Per germline, CDR1 DFQATT and CDR2 SNEGSKA (reference sequence). V gave up 4 bases and J gave up 2 bases; unmatched junction bases: 12. The DNA of the CDR3 is TGCAGTGCTAAGGACAGGGGACGATCGTCCACCTACGAGCAGTACTTC. Translating it yields CSAKDRGRSSTYEQYF.

This clonotype was recorded a few times. The chain combines TRBV5-1 with TRBJ2-3, with TRBD2 identical over 11 bases. The V segment lost 2 bases and the J segment 5 bases; nucleotides outside the gene matches: 7. Germline loops: CDR1 SGHRS, CDR2 YFSETQ. The CDR3 totals 16 residues. The CDR3 coding sequence is TGCGCCAGCAGCTTCTTAGCGGGAGGGCCGGTAGATACGCAGTATTTT. Residues: CASSFLAGGPVDTQYF.

This clonotype was seen a few times. The chain is built from TRBV11-3 and TRBJ2-2; 8 bases align to TRBD1. Germline loops: CDR1 SGHNT, CDR2 YENEEA. The CDR3 has 18 amino acids. J was trimmed by 5 bases and V by 5 bases; bases with no gene match: 16. CDR3 sequence: CASSAAGTGYWGTGELFF. CDR3 coding DNA: TGTGCCAGCAGCGCGGCCGGGACAGGCTATTGGGGGACCGGGGAGCTGTTTTTT.

There are many counts of this clonotype. The chain is built from TRBV29-1 and TRBJ2-7; D may be TRBD2 (6 bases). Trimming left V 7 bases short and J 2 bases short, with 15 bases between. The germline gives CDR1 SQVTM, CDR2 ANQGSEA. The CDR3 loop spans 13 amino acids. The CDR3 bases are TGCAGCGCCACTTCTGGGGGGACCTACGAGCAGTACTTC. Protein sequence: CSATSGGTYEQYF.

This clonotype was counted at least ten times. The genes are TRBV19 and TRBJ2-1; 8 bases map to TRBD2. Germline V gene lookup returns CDR1 LNHDA and CDR2 SQIVND (reference sequence). The CDR3 sequence is 17 residues long. After removal of 3 bases from V and 6 bases from J, the junction contained 13 bases not matched to a gene. The CDR3 bases are TGTGCCAGTAGTATCAATCGAGGAGCGGGAGAGGGCAATGAGCAGTTCTTC. Residues: CASSINRGAGEGNEQFF.

In the case of this clonotype: The CDR3 does not end in the conserved phenylalanine or tryptophan, so this is likely a read error. The chain employs TRBV12-3 or TRBV12-4 and TRBJ2-7; D uncertain. The CDR3 is 14 residues long. V was shortened by 6 bases and J by 2 bases, with 14 bases between the two germline ends. The CDR3 is CASSPDTVPYEQYI. CDR3 bases: TGTGCCAGCAGCCCCGACACAGTACCCTACGAGCAGTACATC.

This clonotype was picked up many times. The V call is TRBV29-1, the J call TRBJ2-3; 9 bases line up with TRBD2. The trim removed 1 base at V and 5 bases at J, leaving 10 bases unmatched. The germline CDR1 and CDR2 sequences are SQVTM and ANQGSEA. This CDR3 spans 16 amino acids. DNA for the CDR3: TGCAGCGTTGAAGTTGGGGTAGCGGGAGTAGGAGATACGCAGTATTTT. Translating gives CSVEVGVAGVGDTQYF.

This clonotype was seen repeatedly, ten times or more. The chain is built from TRBV4-1 and TRBJ2-1; 8 bases map to TRBD2. This CDR3 spans 17 amino acids. The germline V gene has CDR1 MGHRA and CDR2 YSYEKL. V shed 0 bases and J 4 bases; nucleotides not matched to a gene: 8. The CDR3, as DNA: TGCGCCAGCAGCCAAGATGGAGCGGGAGTTGTGTACAATGAGCAGTTCTTC. Encoded protein: CASSQDGAGVVYNEQFF.

Many counts were recorded for this clonotype. The chain joins TRBV7-8 to TRBJ1-1, with a possible D match to TRBD1 (5 bases). This CDR3 has 15 residues. V was clipped by 3 bases and J by 4 bases, with 15 bases between them. The germline V gene has CDR1 SGHVS and CDR2 FQNEAQ. CDR3 DNA: TGTGCCAGCAGCTTCCAGGCGGGGGTTCGCACTGAAGCTTTCTTT. This encodes CASSFQAGVRTEAFF. Filled out from reference TRBV7-8 and TRBJ1-1, the complete variable domain reads GAGVSQSPRYKVAKRGQDVALRCDPISGHVSLFWYQQALGQGPEFLTYFQNEAQLDKSGLPSDRFFAERPEGSVSTLKIQRTQQEDSAVYLCASSFQAGVRTEAFFGQGTRLTVV.

Ten or more counts support this clonotype. The V and J genes are TRBV24-1 and TRBJ2-1; D not resolved. Trimming left V 1 base short and J 10 bases short, with 13 bases between. The germline CDR1 and CDR2 sequences are KGHDR and SFDVKD. The CDR3 is 14 amino acids. The CDR3 sequence: CATSDFAHYSEQFF. CDR3 coding DNA: TGTGCCACCAGTGATTTTGCTCACTACAGCGAGCAGTTCTTC.